The sequence of this TCR beta chain was determined in a study of blood T cells in healthy people across ages. Notes on the study in general: Higher diversity, along with more naive CD4+ cells, distinguished long-lived donors from aged donors. Estimated diversity that came from one million T cells was considered an underestimate.

This clonotype was seen a few times. Its antigen remains unknown. The CDR3 extends over 14 amino acids. Germline assignment: CDR1 SGHTA and CDR2 FQGNSA. V shed 5 bases and J 5 bases; nucleotides not matched to a gene: 8. The use of a sample-barcoded 5' primer and a J-beta primer mix characterized a second PCR of 7 to 11 cycles. Unique molecular identifiers of 12 random nucleotides labeled each cDNA. TCRdb fed the 5' RACE reads into MiXCR, producing one record per CDR3 protein. The table has 550,000 to 600,000 distinct CDR3 sequences, roughly 29% seen once. The chain has TRBV7-2 and TRBJ2-7, with TRBD1 identical over 8 bases. Material for sequencing was blood. The source of this sequence is a woman aged 70 to 79 in good health. The CDR3 DNA follows: TGTGCCAGCAGCCCCTCTTGGACAGGGCACGAGCAGTACTTC. Translated: CASSPSWTGHEQYF.